These T cell receptor beta chains were read from a single sample in a study of blood T cell repertoires in COVID-19. Sequencing was performed with immunoSEQ multiplex PCR; in TCRdb, only in-frame clones are kept and a portion is missing. This sample yields just over 90,000 clones, of which about 80% are seen a single time; about 15% belongs to the top ten. Sample: peripheral blood. The receptor set was obtained from a human donor in a cohort sampled during active COVID-19. Each CDR3 is given with its conserved first and last residue. Each record gives: clone size, D gene, J gene, V gene, CDR3 DNA, CDR3 protein. A D gene is named only where the DNA matches it firmly. Clone size appears in some rows only: once, few, many, or a class for an expanded clone.

size: .
D: .
J: TRBJ2-7
V: TRBV13
DNA: TGTGCCAGCAGCTTATTATACGAGCAGTACTTC
CDR3: CASSLLYEQYF

size: .
D: TRBD2
J: TRBJ2-1
V: TRBV10-1
DNA: TGCGCCAGCAGTCCAGCGGGAGTCGGGGGAAAGCAGTTCTTC
CDR3: CASSPAGVGGKQFF

size: few
D: TRBD2
J: TRBJ2-1
V: TRBV3-1/TRBV3-2
DNA: TGTGCCAGCAGCCGGACTAGCGGGTACAATGAGCAGTTCTTC
CDR3: CASSRTSGYNEQFF

size: .
D: .
J: TRBJ2-2
V: TRBV4-1
DNA: TGCGCCAGCAGCCCGCGGGTAGGACGGTCATACACCGGGGAGCTGTTTTTT
CDR3: CASSPRVGRSYTGELFF

size: .
D: .
J: TRBJ2-1
V: TRBV18
DNA: TGTGCCAGCTCACCAGGGCTAGCTTACAATGAGCAGTTCTTC
CDR3: CASSPGLAYNEQFF

size: .
D: .
J: TRBJ1-3
V: TRBV11-2
DNA: TGTGCCAGCAGCTTGGCAGGCGCCGGAAACACCATATATTTT
CDR3: CASSLAGAGNTIYF

size: .
D: .
J: TRBJ2-1
V: TRBV19
DNA: TGTGCCAGTAGTATCATGGGAGGGGGGGGCGCGGAGCAGTTCTTC
CDR3: CASSIMGGGGAEQFF

size: few
D: .
J: TRBJ2-2
V: TRBV6-4
DNA: TGTGCCAGCAGTGACTCCTCCAGGCCCGGGGAGCTGTTTTTT
CDR3: CASSDSSRPGELFF

size: .
D: .
J: TRBJ2-3
V: TRBV27
DNA: TGTGCCAGCAGTCCCAGGGGCAAGCTATTAAGCACAGATACGCAGTATTTT
CDR3: CASSPRGKLLSTDTQYF

size: .
D: .
J: TRBJ1-1
V: TRBV18
DNA: TGTGCCAGCTCACCAGGAGAGGCCTTGAACACTGAAGCTTTCTTT
CDR3: CASSPGEALNTEAFF

size: few
D: .
J: TRBJ1-5
V: TRBV7-2
DNA: TGTGCCAGCAGCTTACAGGGGACCACCTATCAGCCCCAGCATTTT
CDR3: CASSLQGTTYQPQHF

size: .
D: .
J: TRBJ1-6
V: TRBV19
DNA: TGTGCCAGTAGTATAATCAGGGATGGCTCACCCCTCCACTTT
CDR3: CASSIIRDGSPLHF

size: .
D: .
J: TRBJ1-5
V: TRBV19
DNA: TGTGCCAGTAGTATGGCATCTTGGGCAGGGAACAGCAATCAGCCCCAGCATTTT
CDR3: CASSMASWAGNSNQPQHF

size: .
D: TRBD1
J: TRBJ2-2
V: TRBV4-1
DNA: TGCGCCAGCAGCCAAGATTCCGGGACAGGGCACGGGGAGCTGTTTTTT
CDR3: CASSQDSGTGHGELFF

size: once
D: TRBD2
J: TRBJ2-1
V: TRBV7-9
DNA: TGTGCCAGCAGCTCGGGACTAGCGGGTATCTACAATGAGCAGTTCTTC
CDR3: CASSSGLAGIYNEQFF

size: .
D: TRBD1
J: TRBJ2-2
V: TRBV28
DNA: TGTGCCAGCAGGCCGGGACAGGGATCCGGGGAGCTGTTTTTT
CDR3: CASRPGQGSGELFF

size: .
D: TRBD1
J: TRBJ1-5
V: TRBV9
DNA: TGTGCCAGCAGCGTAGAGTTTGGGACAGTGGGGCAGCCCCAGCATTTT
CDR3: CASSVEFGTVGQPQHF

size: .
D: TRBD1
J: TRBJ2-1
V: TRBV24-1
DNA: TGTGCCACCAGTGCTCGGACAGGGGCCTACGGGGAGCAGTTCTTC
CDR3: CATSARTGAYGEQFF

size: .
D: .
J: TRBJ1-1
V: TRBV6-5
DNA: TGTGCCAGCACCAAGAACACTGAAGCTTTCTTT
CDR3: CASTKNTEAFF

size: .
D: TRBD1
J: TRBJ1-3
V: TRBV5-5
DNA: TGTGCCAGCAGCTTGACAGGGGTCTCTGGAAACACCATATATTTT
CDR3: CASSLTGVSGNTIYF

size: few
D: .
J: TRBJ1-1
V: TRBV5-1
DNA: TGCGCCAGCAGCCGAGAAGGGGGCACTGAAGCTTTCTTT
CDR3: CASSREGGTEAFF

size: .
D: TRBD2
J: TRBJ2-7
V: TRBV10-3
DNA: TGTGCCATCAAATACAAGGGACTAGCGGGAGAAGAGCAGTACTTC
CDR3: CAIKYKGLAGEEQYF

size: .
D: TRBD2
J: TRBJ2-1
V: TRBV7-9
DNA: TGTGCCAGCAGCCCTGGCACTAGCGGGATCAATGAGCAGTTCTTC
CDR3: CASSPGTSGINEQFF

size: many
D: TRBD2
J: TRBJ2-5
V: TRBV13
DNA: TGTGCCAGCAGCCTCGTATCTGGCGGGGGGTACGAGACCCAGTACTTC
CDR3: CASSLVSGGGYETQYF

size: once
D: .
J: TRBJ2-7
V: TRBV3-1/TRBV3-2
DNA: TGTGCCAGCAGCCCATCTAGCGCCAGCTCCTACGAGCAGTACTTC
CDR3: CASSPSSASSYEQYF

size: .
D: .
J: TRBJ1-5
V: TRBV7-8
DNA: TGTGCCAGCAGCTTTGTTGCGGGGGGGAATCAGCCCCAGCATTTT
CDR3: CASSFVAGGNQPQHF

size: .
D: .
J: TRBJ2-2
V: TRBV19
DNA: TGTGCCAGTAGTATAGCTACAGGAACCGGGGAGCTGTTTTTT
CDR3: CASSIATGTGELFF

size: .
D: TRBD1
J: TRBJ2-2
V: TRBV4-2
DNA: TGTGCCAGCAGCCAAGCTCCACAGGGGGCTTTGGACACCGGGGAGCTGTTTTTT
CDR3: CASSQAPQGALDTGELFF

size: .
D: TRBD1
J: TRBJ1-5
V: TRBV6-5
DNA: TGTGCCAGCAGTCCGGACAGGCGAAATCAGCCCCAGCATTTT
CDR3: CASSPDRRNQPQHF

size: .
D: .
J: TRBJ1-4
V: TRBV2
DNA: TGTGCCAGCAGTGAAGGAATAGTGGAAAAACTGTTTTTT
CDR3: CASSEGIVEKLFF

size: many
D: TRBD1
J: TRBJ1-2
V: TRBV7-4
DNA: TGTGCCAGCAGCTTAGATAGCCGGGACAGGGGCTGCCTTAACTATGGCTACACCTTC
CDR3: CASSLDSRDRGCLNYGYTF

size: .
D: .
J: TRBJ1-1
V: TRBV28
DNA: TGTGCCAGCAGTCCCCCAGGGCTGAACACTGAAGCTTTCTTT
CDR3: CASSPPGLNTEAFF

size: .
D: .
J: TRBJ1-4
V: TRBV18
DNA: TGTGCCAGCTCCCTCGCGGCGGCTAATGAAAAACTGTTTTTT
CDR3: CASSLAAANEKLFF

size: .
D: .
J: TRBJ1-2
V: TRBV18
DNA: TGTGCCAGCTCACCGGGGCAGGAACGGGGCTACACCTTC
CDR3: CASSPGQERGYTF

size: .
D: TRBD2
J: TRBJ2-1
V: TRBV5-5
DNA: TGTGCCAGCAGCTTGATCGAGCGGGGGGGCAAAAATGAGCAGTTCTTC
CDR3: CASSLIERGGKNEQFF

size: .
D: .
J: TRBJ1-1
V: TRBV28
DNA: TGTGCCAGCAGTTTATGGGCGAACACTGAAGCTTTCTTT
CDR3: CASSLWANTEAFF

size: .
D: .
J: TRBJ1-5
V: TRBV6-4
DNA: TGTGCCAGACTTGCTATTCCGCGCGGGGGTCAGCCCCAGCATTTT
CDR3: CARLAIPRGGQPQHF

size: .
D: .
J: TRBJ2-5
V: TRBV28
DNA: TGTGCCAGCAAATCGACTCGGGAGACCCAGTACTTC
CDR3: CASKSTRETQYF

size: .
D: TRBD2
J: TRBJ2-3
V: TRBV6-6
DNA: TGTGCCAGCAAGGGACTAGCGGGAGGGCAGCAGTATTTT
CDR3: CASKGLAGGQQYF

size: .
D: TRBD1
J: TRBJ1-1
V: TRBV30
DNA: TGTGCCTGGAGAGGACAGGGGGACACTGAAGCTTTCTTT
CDR3: CAWRGQGDTEAFF

size: .
D: TRBD2
J: TRBJ2-5
V: TRBV28
DNA: TGTGCCAGCAAATCCCCTCAAGGCGGGAGAAAGACCCAGTACTTC
CDR3: CASKSPQGGRKTQYF

size: .
D: TRBD1
J: TRBJ1-2
V: TRBV6-5
DNA: TGTGCCAGCAGTTACTCGAGACAGGGGAAGCGCTACTTC
CDR3: CASSYSRQGKRYF

size: .
D: .
J: TRBJ2-2
V: TRBV30
DNA: TGTGCCAGTGTTCCGGGACTGATACATGGCGGGGAGCTGTTTTTT
CDR3: CASVPGLIHGGELFF

size: .
D: .
J: TRBJ1-1
V: TRBV7-2
DNA: TGTGCCAGCAGCTTACGCGGCACTGAAGCTTTCTTT
CDR3: CASSLRGTEAFF

size: .
D: .
J: TRBJ1-3
V: TRBV7-2
DNA: TGTGCCAGCAGCTTAAATCCAGGGTACCTATCCTCTGGAAACACCATATATTTT
CDR3: CASSLNPGYLSSGNTIYF

size: .
D: .
J: TRBJ1-3
V: TRBV3-1/TRBV3-2
DNA: TGTGCCAGCAGCCAACGGAGCGATTCCACCATATATTTT
CDR3: CASSQRSDSTIYF

size: .
D: TRBD2
J: TRBJ2-5
V: TRBV24-1
DNA: TGTGCCACCAGTGAGGGGACTAGCGGGAGTTGGGAGACCCAGTACTTC
CDR3: CATSEGTSGSWETQYF

size: .
D: TRBD1
J: TRBJ2-1
V: TRBV30
DNA: TGTGCCTGGAGTGTGCGGGACAGGGCGAACAATGAGCAGTTCTTC
CDR3: CAWSVRDRANNEQFF

size: once
D: .
J: TRBJ2-2
V: TRBV21-1
DNA: TGTGCCAGCAGCAAAAAAGGCAGGACCGAAGGGGGCCCCGGGGAGCTGTTTTTT
CDR3: CASSKKGRTEGGPGELFF

size: once
D: .
J: TRBJ1-5
V: TRBV5-1
DNA: TGCGCCAGCAGCTTGAGCGGTAGCAATCAGCCCCAGCATTTT
CDR3: CASSLSGSNQPQHF

size: .
D: .
J: TRBJ1-1
V: TRBV5-1
DNA: TGCGCCAGCAGCTGGGGGACGGAGGGCACTGAAGCTTTCTTT
CDR3: CASSWGTEGTEAFF

size: .
D: .
J: TRBJ2-1
V: TRBV28
DNA: TGTGCCAGCAGTTCCATGGAAGGGGCCGGGAATGAGCAGTTCTTC
CDR3: CASSSMEGAGNEQFF

size: .
D: TRBD2
J: TRBJ2-7
V: TRBV28
DNA: TGTGCCAGCAGTTCATCGGGACTAGCGGTTTACGAGCAGTACTTC
CDR3: CASSSSGLAVYEQYF

size: .
D: TRBD1
J: TRBJ2-3
V: TRBV30
DNA: TGTGCCGGGGGACAGGGGACAGATACGCAGTATTTT
CDR3: CAGGQGTDTQYF